The clone carrying this T cell receptor (beta chain) was observed at least ten times. Its antigen is unidentified. The CDR3 consists of 15 residues. Germline loops: CDR1 SGHRS, CDR2 YFSETQ. The J segment lost 3 bases and the V segment lost 3 bases, leaving 3 bases of the junction unmatched. TCRdb itself ran the 5' RACE reads through MiXCR, one entry per CDR3 protein. The sample contains fewer than 15,000 distinct CDR3 sequences, around 5.6% of which appear only once. This entry is derived from a study of spatial heterogeneity in lung cancer. Time point described: sample taken at primary tumor resection. The donors, 72 patients with untreated early-stage non-small cell lung cancer, provided the samples. Study-wide results and limits: Counts of expanded intratumoral alpha and beta TCRs tracked tumor mutation counts.

The clonotype comes from a female donor with early-stage non-small cell lung cancer. Sequenced here: lung tumor tissue, sampled at surgery. The chain links TRBV5-1 to TRBJ2-3; 11 bases map to TRBD2. CDR3 loop: CASSSSGGWTDTQYF. Here the CDR3 DNA reads TGCGCCAGCAGCTCTAGCGGGGGGTGGACAGATACGCAGTATTTT.